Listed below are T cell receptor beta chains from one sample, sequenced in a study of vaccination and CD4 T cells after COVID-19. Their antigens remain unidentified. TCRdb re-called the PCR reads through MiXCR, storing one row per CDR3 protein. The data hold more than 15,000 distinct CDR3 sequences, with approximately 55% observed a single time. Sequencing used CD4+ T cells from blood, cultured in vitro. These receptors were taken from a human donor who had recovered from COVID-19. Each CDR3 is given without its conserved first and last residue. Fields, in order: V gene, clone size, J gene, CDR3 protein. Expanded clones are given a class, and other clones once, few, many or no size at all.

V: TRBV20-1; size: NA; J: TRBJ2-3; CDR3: SARYRQGVTTQY
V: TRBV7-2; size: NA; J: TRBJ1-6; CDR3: ASSKDRDHNSPLH
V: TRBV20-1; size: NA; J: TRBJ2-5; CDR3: SAWTERGQETQY
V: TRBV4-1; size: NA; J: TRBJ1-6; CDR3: ASSQGRGGLLPNSPLH
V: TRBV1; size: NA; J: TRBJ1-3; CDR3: TSSHSRLSGNTIY
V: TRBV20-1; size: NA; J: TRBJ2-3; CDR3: SAHPPGLAGGTDTQY
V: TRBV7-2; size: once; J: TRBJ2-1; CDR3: ASSPWASGDNEQF
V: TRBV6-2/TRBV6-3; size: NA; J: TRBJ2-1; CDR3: ASSYLTVGDNEQF
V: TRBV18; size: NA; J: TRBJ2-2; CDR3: ASSPPGQGTGELF
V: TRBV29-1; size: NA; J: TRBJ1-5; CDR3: SVAGGAGKQPQH
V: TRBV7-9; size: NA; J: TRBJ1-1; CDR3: ASRRGQLNTEAF
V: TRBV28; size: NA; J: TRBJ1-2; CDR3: ASLKSLDSNYGYT
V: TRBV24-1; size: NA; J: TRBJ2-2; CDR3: ATSDSPVADPTGELF
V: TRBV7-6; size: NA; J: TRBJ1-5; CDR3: ASSARGTLVSNQPQH
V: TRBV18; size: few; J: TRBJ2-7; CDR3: ASSPRLALDEQY
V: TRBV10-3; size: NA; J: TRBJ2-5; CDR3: AISESRQELETQY
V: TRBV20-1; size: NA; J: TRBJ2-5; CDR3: SAREQTQY
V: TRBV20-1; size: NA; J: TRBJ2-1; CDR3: SARGGGRAYNEQF
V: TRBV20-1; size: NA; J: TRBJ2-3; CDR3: SASGGGSGTDTQY
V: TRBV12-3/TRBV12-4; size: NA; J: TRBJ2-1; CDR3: ASSYGTGVSYNEQF
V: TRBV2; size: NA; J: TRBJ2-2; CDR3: ASSEVGVTGELF
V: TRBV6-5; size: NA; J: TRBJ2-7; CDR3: ASSSTGTGVHEQY
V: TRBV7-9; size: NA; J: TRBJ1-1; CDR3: ASSVTGQGTEAF
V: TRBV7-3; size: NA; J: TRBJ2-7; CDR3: ASRTGPVLGESYEQY
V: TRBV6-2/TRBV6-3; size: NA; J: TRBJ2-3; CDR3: ASSYGTTRDTQY
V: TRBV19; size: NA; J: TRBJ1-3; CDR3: ASSDQGARITGNTIY
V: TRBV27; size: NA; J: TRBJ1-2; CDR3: ASSPESGSGYT
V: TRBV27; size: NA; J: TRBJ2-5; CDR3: ASSLSPRASGKETQY
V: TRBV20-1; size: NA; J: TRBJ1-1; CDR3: SARDGNTEAF
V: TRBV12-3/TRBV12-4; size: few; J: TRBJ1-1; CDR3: ASSGVGGSTEAF
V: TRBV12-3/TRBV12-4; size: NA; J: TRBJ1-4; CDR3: ASKRQNEKLF
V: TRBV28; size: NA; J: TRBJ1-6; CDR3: ASSLGTGDNSPLH
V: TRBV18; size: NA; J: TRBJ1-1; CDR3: ASSPPRGEGHLNTEAF
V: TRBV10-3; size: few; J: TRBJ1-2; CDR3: ACREGYNYGYT
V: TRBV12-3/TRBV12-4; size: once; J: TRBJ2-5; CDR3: ASSSGQRGTLETQY
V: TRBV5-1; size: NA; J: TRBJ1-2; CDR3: ASSSRGRSNYGYT
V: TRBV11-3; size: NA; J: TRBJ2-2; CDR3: ASERGTTLNLNTGELF
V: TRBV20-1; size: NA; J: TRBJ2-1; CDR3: SAGNNEQF
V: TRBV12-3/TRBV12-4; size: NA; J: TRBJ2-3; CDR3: ASSGGAGQATDTQY
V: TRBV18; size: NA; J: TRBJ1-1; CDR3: ASSPQGEVNTEAF
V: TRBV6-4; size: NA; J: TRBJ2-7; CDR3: ASSTNPDTYEQY
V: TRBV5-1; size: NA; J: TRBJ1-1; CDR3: ASSLGGDNTEAF
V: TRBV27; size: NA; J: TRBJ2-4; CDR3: ASSSGVGNIQY
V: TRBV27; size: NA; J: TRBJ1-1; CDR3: ASSLSWTGTNTEAF
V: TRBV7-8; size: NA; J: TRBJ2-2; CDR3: ASSLFDPWASGELF
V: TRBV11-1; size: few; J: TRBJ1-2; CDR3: ASSFSTGNYGYT
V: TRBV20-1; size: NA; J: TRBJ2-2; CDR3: SARESGAGELF
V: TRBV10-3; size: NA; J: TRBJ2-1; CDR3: AISSSGTGEQF
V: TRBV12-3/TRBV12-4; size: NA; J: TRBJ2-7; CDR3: ASSPYPDTRNEQY
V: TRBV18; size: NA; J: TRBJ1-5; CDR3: ASSPEAVHQPQH
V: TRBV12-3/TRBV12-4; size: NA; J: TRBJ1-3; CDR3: ASSFRGQGNTIY
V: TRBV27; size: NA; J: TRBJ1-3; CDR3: ASRPTLSGNTIY
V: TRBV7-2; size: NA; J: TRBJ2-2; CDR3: ASSSGTGFGELF
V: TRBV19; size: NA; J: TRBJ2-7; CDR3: ARSSYEQY